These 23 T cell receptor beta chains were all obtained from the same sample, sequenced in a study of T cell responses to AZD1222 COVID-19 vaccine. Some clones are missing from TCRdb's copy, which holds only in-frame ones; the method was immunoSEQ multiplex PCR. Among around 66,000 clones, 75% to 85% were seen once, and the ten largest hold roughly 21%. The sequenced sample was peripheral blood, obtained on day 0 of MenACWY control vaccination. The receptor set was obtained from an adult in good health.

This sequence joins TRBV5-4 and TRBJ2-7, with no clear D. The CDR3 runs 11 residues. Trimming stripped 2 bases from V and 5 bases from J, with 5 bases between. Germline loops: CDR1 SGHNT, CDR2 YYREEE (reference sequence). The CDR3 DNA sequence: TGTGCCAGCAGCTTCGCCGACGAGCAGTACTTC. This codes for CASSFADEQYF.

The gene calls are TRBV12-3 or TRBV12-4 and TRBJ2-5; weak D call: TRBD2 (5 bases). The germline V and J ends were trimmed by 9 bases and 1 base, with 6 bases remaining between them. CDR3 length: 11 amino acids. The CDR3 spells CASGSQETQYF. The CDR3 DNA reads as TGTGCCAGTGGGAGCCAAGAGACCCAGTACTTC.

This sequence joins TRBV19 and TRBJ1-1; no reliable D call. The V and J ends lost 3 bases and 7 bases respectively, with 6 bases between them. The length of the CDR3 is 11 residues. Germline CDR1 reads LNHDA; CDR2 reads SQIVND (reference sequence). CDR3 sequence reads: CASSIRNEAFF. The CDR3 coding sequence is TGTGCCAGTAGTATCCGAAATGAAGCTTTCTTT.

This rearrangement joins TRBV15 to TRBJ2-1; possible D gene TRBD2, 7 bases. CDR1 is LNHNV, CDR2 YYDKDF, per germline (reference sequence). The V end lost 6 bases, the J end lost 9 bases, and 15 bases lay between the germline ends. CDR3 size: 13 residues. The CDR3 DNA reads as TGTGCCACCAGTAGGGGCGGGGGCGGTGAGCAGTTCTTC. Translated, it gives CATSRGGGGEQFF.

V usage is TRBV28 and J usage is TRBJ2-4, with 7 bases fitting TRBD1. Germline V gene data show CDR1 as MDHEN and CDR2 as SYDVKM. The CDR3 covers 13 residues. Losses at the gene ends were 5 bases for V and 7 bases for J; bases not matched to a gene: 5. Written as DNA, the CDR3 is TGTGCCAGCAGTATAGGGGGCGGGAACATTCAGTACTTC. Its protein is CASSIGGGNIQYF.

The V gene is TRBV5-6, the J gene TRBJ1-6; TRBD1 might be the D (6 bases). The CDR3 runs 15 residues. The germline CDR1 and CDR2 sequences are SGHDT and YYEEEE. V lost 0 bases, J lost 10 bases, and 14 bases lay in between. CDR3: CASSLDQRDTSPLHF. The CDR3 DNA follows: TGTGCCAGCAGCTTGGACCAAAGGGACACCTCACCCCTCCACTTT.

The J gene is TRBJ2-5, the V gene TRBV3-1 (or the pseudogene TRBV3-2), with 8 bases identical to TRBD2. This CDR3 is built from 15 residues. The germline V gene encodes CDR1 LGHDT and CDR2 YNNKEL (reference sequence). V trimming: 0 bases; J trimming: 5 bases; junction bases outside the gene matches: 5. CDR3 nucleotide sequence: TGTGCCAGCAGCCAAGACAGCGGGAGCAGCGAGACCCAGTACTTC. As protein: CASSQDSGSSETQYF.

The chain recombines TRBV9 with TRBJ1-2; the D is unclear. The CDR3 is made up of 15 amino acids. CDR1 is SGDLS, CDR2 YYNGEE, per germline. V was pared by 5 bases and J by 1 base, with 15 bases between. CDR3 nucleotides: TGTGCCAGCAGTCGATTACTAACAGTTAACTATGGCTACACCTTC. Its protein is CASSRLLTVNYGYTF.

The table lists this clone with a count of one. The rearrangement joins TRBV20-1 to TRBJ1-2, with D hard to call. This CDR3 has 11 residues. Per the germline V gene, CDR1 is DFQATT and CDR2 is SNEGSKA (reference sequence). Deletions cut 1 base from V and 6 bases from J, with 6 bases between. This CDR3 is CSARVPDGYTF. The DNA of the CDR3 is TGCAGTGCTAGAGTTCCCGATGGCTACACCTTC.

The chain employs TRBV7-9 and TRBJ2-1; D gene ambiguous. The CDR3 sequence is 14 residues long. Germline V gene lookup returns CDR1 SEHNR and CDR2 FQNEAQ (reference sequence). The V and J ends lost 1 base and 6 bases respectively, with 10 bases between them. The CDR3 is CASSLVAQLNEQFF. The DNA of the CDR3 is TGTGCCAGCAGCTTAGTTGCCCAGCTCAATGAGCAGTTCTTC. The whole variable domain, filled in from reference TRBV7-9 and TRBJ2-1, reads DTGVSQNPRHKITKRGQNVTFRCDPISEHNRLYWYRQTLGQGPEFLTYFQNEAQLEKSRLLSDRFSAERPKGSFSTLEIQRTEQGDSAMYLCASSLVAQLNEQFFGPGTRLTVL.

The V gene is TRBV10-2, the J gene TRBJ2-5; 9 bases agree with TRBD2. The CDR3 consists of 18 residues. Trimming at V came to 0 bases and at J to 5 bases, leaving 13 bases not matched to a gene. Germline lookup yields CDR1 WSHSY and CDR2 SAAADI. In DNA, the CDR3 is TGCGCCAGCAGTGAGTCGCGGGGGGGCTGGCGGAATTTGGAGACCCAGTACTTC. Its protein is CASSESRGGWRNLETQYF.

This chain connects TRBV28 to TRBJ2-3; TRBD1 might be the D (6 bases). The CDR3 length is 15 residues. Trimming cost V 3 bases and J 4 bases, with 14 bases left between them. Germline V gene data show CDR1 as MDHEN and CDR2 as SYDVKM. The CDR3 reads CASSFTGKTPDTQYF. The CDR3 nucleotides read TGTGCCAGCAGTTTTACAGGGAAAACGCCAGATACGCAGTATTTT. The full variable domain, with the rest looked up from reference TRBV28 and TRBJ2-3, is DVKVTQSSRYLVKRTGEKVFLECVQDMDHENMFWYRQDPGLGLRLIYFSYDVKMKEKGDIPEGYSVSREKKERFSLILESASTNQTSMYLCASSFTGKTPDTQYFGPGTRLTVL.

The CDR3 sequence is CASSEYVLAKNIQYF. For the CDR3, the DNA is TGTGCCAGCAGTGAGTACGTCTTGGCCAAAAACATTCAGTACTTC. V is TRBV2 and J is TRBJ2-4; D not certain. V was pared by 3 bases and J by 1 base, with 10 bases between. The V gene's germline CDR1 is SNHLY and CDR2 FYNNEI. The CDR3 extends over 15 amino acids.

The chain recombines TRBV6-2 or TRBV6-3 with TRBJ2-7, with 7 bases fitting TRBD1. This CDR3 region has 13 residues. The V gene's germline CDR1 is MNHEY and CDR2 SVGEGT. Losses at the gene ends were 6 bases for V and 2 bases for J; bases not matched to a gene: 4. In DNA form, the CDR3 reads TGTGCCAGCAGCCCGACAGGGACCTACGAGCAGTACTTC. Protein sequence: CASSPTGTYEQYF.

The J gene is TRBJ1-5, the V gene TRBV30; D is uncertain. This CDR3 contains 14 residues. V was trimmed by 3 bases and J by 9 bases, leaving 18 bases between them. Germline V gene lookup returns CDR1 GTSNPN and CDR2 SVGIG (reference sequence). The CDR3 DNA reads TGTGCCTGGAGCCGCGACGGTGCGGGGAGGCCCCAGCATTTT. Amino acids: CAWSRDGAGRPQHF.

The CDR3 sequence: CASRLDRDNEKLFF. The CDR3 coding sequence is TGTGCCAGCAGATTGGACAGAGATAATGAAAAACTGTTTTTT. The chain carries TRBV2 and TRBJ1-4; a weak D match, TRBD1 (6 bases). The CDR3 extends over 14 amino acids. Germline V gene lookup returns CDR1 SNHLY and CDR2 FYNNEI. V was clipped by 6 bases and J by 4 bases, with 12 bases between them. Filled out from reference TRBV2 and TRBJ1-4, the complete variable domain reads EPEVTQTPSHQVTQMGQEVILRCVPISNHLYFYWYRQILGQKVEFLVSFYNNEISEKSEIFDDQFSVERPDGSNFTLKIRSTKLEDSAMYFCASRLDRDNEKLFFGSGTQLSVL.

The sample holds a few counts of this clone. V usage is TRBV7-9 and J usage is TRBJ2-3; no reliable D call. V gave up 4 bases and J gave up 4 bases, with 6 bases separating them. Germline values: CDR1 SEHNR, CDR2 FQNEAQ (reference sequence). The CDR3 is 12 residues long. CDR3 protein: CASSSDPDTQYF. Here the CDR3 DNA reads TGTGCCAGCAGCTCGGACCCAGATACGCAGTATTTT. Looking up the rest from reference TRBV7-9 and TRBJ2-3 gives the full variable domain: DTGVSQNPRHKITKRGQNVTFRCDPISEHNRLYWYRQTLGQGPEFLTYFQNEAQLEKSRLLSDRFSAERPKGSFSTLEIQRTEQGDSAMYLCASSSDPDTQYFGPGTRLTVL.

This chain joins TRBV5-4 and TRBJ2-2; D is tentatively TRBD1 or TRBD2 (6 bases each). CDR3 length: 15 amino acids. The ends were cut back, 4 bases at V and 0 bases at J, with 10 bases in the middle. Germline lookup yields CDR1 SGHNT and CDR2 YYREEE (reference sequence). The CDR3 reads CASSAGHSNTGELFF. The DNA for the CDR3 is TGTGCCAGCAGCGCGGGACACTCGAACACCGGGGAGCTGTTTTTT. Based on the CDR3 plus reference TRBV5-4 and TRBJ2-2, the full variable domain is ETGVTQSPTHLIKTRGQQVTLRCSSQSGHNTVSWYQQALGQGPQFIFQYYREEENGRGNFPPRFSGLQFPNYSSELNVNALELDDSALYLCASSAGHSNTGELFFGEGSRLTVL.

The CDR3 nucleotides read TGTGCCTGGAGTACCCCAGCGGGATCATACAATGAGCAGTTCTTC. Its protein product is CAWSTPAGSYNEQFF. The chain recombines TRBV30 with TRBJ2-1; 7 bases are shared with TRBD2. CDR1 and CDR2 (germline): GTSNPN, SVGIG (reference sequence). Losses at the gene ends were 2 bases for V and 4 bases for J; bases not matched to a gene: 8. This CDR3 spans 15 amino acids.

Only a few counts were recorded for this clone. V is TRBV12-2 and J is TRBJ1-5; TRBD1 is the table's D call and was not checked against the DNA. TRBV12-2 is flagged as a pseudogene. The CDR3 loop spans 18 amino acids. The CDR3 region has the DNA TGTGCAAGTCGCTTACCATCCCGGCGGGACAGGGTGGGTCAGCCCCAGCATTTT. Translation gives CASRLPSRRDRVGQPQHF.

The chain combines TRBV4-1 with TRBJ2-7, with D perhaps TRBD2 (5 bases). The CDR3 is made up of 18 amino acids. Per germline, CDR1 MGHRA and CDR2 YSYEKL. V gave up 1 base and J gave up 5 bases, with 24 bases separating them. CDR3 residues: CASSQVYAGFSVPHEQYF. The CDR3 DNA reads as TGCGCCAGCAGCCAAGTGTACGCGGGCTTCTCAGTCCCCCACGAGCAGTACTTC.

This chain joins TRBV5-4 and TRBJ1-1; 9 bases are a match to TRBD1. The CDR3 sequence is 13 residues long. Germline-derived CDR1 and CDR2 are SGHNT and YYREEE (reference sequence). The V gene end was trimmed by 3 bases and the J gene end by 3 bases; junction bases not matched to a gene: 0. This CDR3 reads CASSWDRDTEAFF. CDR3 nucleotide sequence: TGTGCCAGCAGCTGGGACAGGGACACTGAAGCTTTCTTT.

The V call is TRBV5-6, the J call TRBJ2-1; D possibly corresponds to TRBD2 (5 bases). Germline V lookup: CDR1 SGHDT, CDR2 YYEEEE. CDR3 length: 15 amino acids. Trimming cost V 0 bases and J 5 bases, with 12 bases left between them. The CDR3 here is CASSLEIARDNEQFF. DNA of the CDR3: TGTGCCAGCAGCTTGGAGATAGCGAGAGACAATGAGCAGTTCTTC.